This is a list of T cell receptor beta chains from one sample in a study of T-cell reconstitution after alpha-beta-depleted transplantation in children. TCRdb processed the PCR reads anew with MiXCR; each CDR3 protein has one entry. This table has 250,000 to 350,000 distinct CDR3 sequences, about 10% appearing once. Sequenced material: PBMCs from the stem cell graft donor, taken from the stem cell graft. These receptors all come from a human donor who donated a stem cell graft to a child with SCID. Each CDR3 is given with its conserved first and last residue.

V gene	J gene	CDR3 protein
TRBV5-1	TRBJ2-5	CASSLVDSQETQYF
TRBV5-1	TRBJ2-7	CASSLANPSEQYF
TRBV7-8	TRBJ2-3	CASSTLTRGRGSDTQYF
TRBV19	TRBJ2-2	CASSPSGADTGELFF
TRBV12-3/TRBV12-4	TRBJ2-7	CASSLTTGEQYF
TRBV6-1	TRBJ1-1	CASRSGTGSTEAFF
TRBV7-9	TRBJ2-1	CASSLGGYEQFF
TRBV3-1	TRBJ2-7	CASSQDPGKGYEQYF
TRBV4-1	TRBJ1-1	CASSHPGTGNTEAFF
TRBV27	TRBJ1-1	CASSITGAGTEAFF
TRBV20-1	TRBJ2-7	CSARSSGEYEQYF
TRBV5-1	TRBJ2-7	CASSSPPRWDTNSYEQYF
TRBV7-9	TRBJ1-2	CASSQDRVLTF
TRBV5-1	TRBJ2-3	CASSSLPGQTADTQYF
TRBV2	TRBJ2-3	CASRGDRTDTQYF
TRBV7-9	TRBJ1-5	CASSYTDSNQPQHF
TRBV7-9	TRBJ2-1	CASSELFGLQPGEQFF
TRBV6-5	TRBJ2-3	CASSYGQATDTQYF
TRBV12-3/TRBV12-4	TRBJ1-2	CASSPDRASGYTF
TRBV7-8	TRBJ2-1	CASSPLGAGGYNEQFF
TRBV4-1	TRBJ2-1	CASSQESNRANEQFF
TRBV5-1	TRBJ2-7	CASSFEVGNYEQYF
TRBV11-2	TRBJ2-7	CASSLSGTYEQYF
TRBV12-3/TRBV12-4	TRBJ1-2	CASRRDRVYGYTF
TRBV5-1	TRBJ1-4	CASSLGTGKMGGEKLFF
TRBV5-1	TRBJ1-2	CASTDNNYGYTF
TRBV29-1	TRBJ1-1	CSVPGRTMNTEAFF
TRBV5-1	TRBJ2-1	CASSWSTHNEQFF
TRBV5-1	TRBJ2-2	CASSKKREVGELFF
TRBV12-3/TRBV12-4	TRBJ2-4	CASSPTGGNIQYF
TRBV7-9	TRBJ2-3	CASSSISTTQYF
TRBV11-1	TRBJ2-5	CASSLSSGGLPETQYF
TRBV7-8	TRBJ2-7	CASSPFSAAGNYEQYF
TRBV19	TRBJ2-4	CASSVQGAAQYF
TRBV3-1	TRBJ2-7	CASSQVTGGLNYEQYF
TRBV18	TRBJ2-7	CASSPPGRGFYEQYF
TRBV29-1	TRBJ2-2	CSVVAGGNTGELFF
TRBV11-2	TRBJ1-4	CASSLASDGKLFF
TRBV6-1	TRBJ1-5	CASRETGSNQPQHF
TRBV6-5	TRBJ2-3	CASSYGGILTDTQYF
TRBV6-5	TRBJ1-5	CASSYGQGSQPQHF
TRBV5-1	TRBJ2-2	CASSQTGLANNGELFF
TRBV7-9	TRBJ1-2	CASSLGTRSLYGYTF
TRBV6-5	TRBJ1-2	CASTRDSTYGYTF
TRBV5-6	TRBJ2-7	CASSEGTSSPYEQYF
TRBV7-2	TRBJ2-7	CASSPKVGGPYEQYF